This T cell receptor (beta chain) was captured in a study of response to subunit inactivated influenza vaccine. Notes on the study in general: Each seasonal influenza vaccination recruits few new T cells, the authors suggested.

With 3 bases clipped from V and 7 bases from J, the junction kept 24 bases outside the gene matches. The CDR3 covers 19 residues. Germline CDR1 and CDR2: MDHEN and SYDVKM. TCRdb redid the calling of the RT-PCR reads with MiXCR, one entry per CDR3 protein. The sample contains about 540,000 distinct CDR3 sequences, less than 15% of which appear only once. To note about this clonotype: Its specificity is not known.

This sequence joins TRBV28 and TRBJ2-7; 7 nucleotides line up with TRBD2. The origin of this receptor is a man aged 45-65 years who received an inactivated influenza vaccine. This material consisted of PBMCs from blood, taken approximately 12 days after vaccination. The CDR3 DNA sequence: TGTGCCAGCAGTTTTGTCGCCGCAGACCGGGACTACTCTGCCTTAGAGCAGTACTTC. Amino acids: CASSFVAADRDYSALEQYF.